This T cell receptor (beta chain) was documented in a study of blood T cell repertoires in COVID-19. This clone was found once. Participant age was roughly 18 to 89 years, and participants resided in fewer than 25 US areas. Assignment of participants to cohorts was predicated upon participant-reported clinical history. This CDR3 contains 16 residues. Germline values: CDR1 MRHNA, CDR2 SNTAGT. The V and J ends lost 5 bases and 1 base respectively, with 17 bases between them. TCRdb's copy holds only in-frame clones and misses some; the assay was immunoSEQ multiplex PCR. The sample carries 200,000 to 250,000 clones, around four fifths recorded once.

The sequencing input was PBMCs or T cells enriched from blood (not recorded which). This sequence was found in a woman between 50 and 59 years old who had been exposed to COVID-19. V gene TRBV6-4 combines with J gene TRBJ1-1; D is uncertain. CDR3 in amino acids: CASSPHSLTENTEAFF. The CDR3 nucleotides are TGTGCCAGCAGTCCTCACTCGCTTACAGAGAACACTGAAGCTTTCTTT.